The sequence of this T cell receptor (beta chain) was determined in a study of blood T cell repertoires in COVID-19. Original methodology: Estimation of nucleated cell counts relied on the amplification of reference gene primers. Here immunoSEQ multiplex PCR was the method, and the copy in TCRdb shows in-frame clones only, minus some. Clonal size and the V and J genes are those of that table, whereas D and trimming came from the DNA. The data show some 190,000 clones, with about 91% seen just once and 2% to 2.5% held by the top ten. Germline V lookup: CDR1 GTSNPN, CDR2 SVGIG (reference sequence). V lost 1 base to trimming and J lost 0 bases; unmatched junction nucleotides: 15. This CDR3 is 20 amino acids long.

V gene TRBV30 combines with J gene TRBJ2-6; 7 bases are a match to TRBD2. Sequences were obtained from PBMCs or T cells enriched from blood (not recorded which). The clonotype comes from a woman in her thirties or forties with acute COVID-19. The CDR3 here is CAWSDETSRNSRSGANVLTF. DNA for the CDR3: TGTGCCTGGAGTGACGAGACTAGCCGGAACAGCCGCTCTGGGGCCAACGTCCTGACTTTC. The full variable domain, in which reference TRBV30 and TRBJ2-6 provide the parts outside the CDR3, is SQTIHQWPATLVQPVGSPLSLECTVEGTSNPNLYWYRQAAGRGLQLLFYSVGIGQISSEVPQNLSASRPQDRQFILSSKKLLLSDSGFYLCAWSDETSRNSRSGANVLTFGAGSRLTVL.